The clone carrying this T cell receptor (beta chain) was observed many times. CDR3 length: 14 residues. Trimming removed 0 bases from V and 9 bases from J, with 9 bases in between. Germline V lookup: CDR1 SGHTA, CDR2 FQGTGA. The TCR beta CDR3 regions underwent amplification using RNA transcripts as the source. TCR CDR3 underwent first-round RT-PCR with the HTBI primer set. TCRdb redid the calling of the multiplex PCR reads with MiXCR, one entry per CDR3 protein. Of 660,000 or so distinct CDR3 sequences in the sample, 45% are singletons; the top ten hold less than 9%. The sample comes from a study of T cells in Graves' hyperthyroidism and ophthalmopathy.

Specimen: peripheral blood or thyroid tissue (not recorded which). This TCR came from an adult man with Graves' disease, either hyperthyroidism or ophthalmopathy (not recorded which). The chain carries TRBV7-3 and TRBJ1-6; tentatively, D is TRBD1 (6 bases). The CDR3 is CASSLTGAPSPLHF. The CDR3 coding sequence is TGTGCCAGCAGCTTAACGGGGGCCCCTTCACCCCTCCACTTT.